This TCR beta chain appears in the sequencing data of a study of regulatory T cells in long-lasting Graves disease. With iRepertoire HTBI primers and Arm-PCR of CDR3 regions, TCR beta libraries were built. MiXCR, applied by TCRdb to the multiplex PCR reads, yields one record per CDR3 protein. This table has about 320,000 distinct CDR3 sequences, more than 15% appearing once. Described time point: newly diagnosed GD, antithyroid drugs for less than 3 months. PBMC-extracted RNA yielded the TCR library. The germline V and J ends were trimmed by 2 bases and 2 bases, with 9 bases remaining between them. Germline CDR1 MNHEY, CDR2 SMNVEV (reference sequence). This CDR3 has 14 amino acids. In this sample, this clonotype turned up a few times.

This sequence originates from a female donor with Graves disease. The V call is TRBV27, the J call TRBJ1-2; perhaps TRBD1 as D (5 bases). The sequenced sample was peripheral blood mononuclear cells (PBMCs), obtained at new diagnosis, from a patient treated with antithyroid drugs. The CDR3 spells CASSLKEGNYGYTF. Written as DNA, the CDR3 is TGTGCCAGCAGTTTAAAAGAGGGGAACTATGGCTACACCTTC.